The 8 T cell receptor beta chains presented below share a single source sample, sequenced in a study of shared clonotypes between healthy human individuals. Assay used: immunoSEQ multiplex PCR; TCRdb lists only in-frame clones, some missing. This table holds about 1.1 million clones, 75% to 80% found once. The sample comprised memory CD4+ T cells from PBMCs. Subset noted: CD45RA-negative fraction. The receptors shown here come from a young man in good health. Some clones in this sample may be carry-over from other donors' samples.

This clone was seen at least ten times. The sample contains more than one DNA sequence encoding this CDR3. The J gene is TRBJ2-5, the V gene TRBV28, with D tentatively TRBD2 (5 bases). The V and J ends lost 5 bases and 3 bases respectively, with 7 bases between them. Per the germline V gene, CDR1 is MDHEN and CDR2 is SYDVKM. This CDR3 is 12 amino acids long. CDR3 nucleotide sequence: TGTGCCAGCAGTAGCGGAAAAGAGACCCAGTACTTC. This sequence encodes CASSSGKETQYF. Using reference TRBV28 and TRBJ2-5 for the parts outside the CDR3, the full variable domain is DVKVTQSSRYLVKRTGEKVFLECVQDMDHENMFWYRQDPGLGLRLIYFSYDVKMKEKGDIPEGYSVSREKKERFSLILESASTNQTSMYLCASSSGKETQYFGPGTRLLVL.

The chain is built from TRBV5-1 and TRBJ2-3, with D perhaps matching TRBD1 (6 bases). This CDR3 is 14 amino acids long. V was pared by 4 bases and J by 2 bases, with 11 bases between. Germline loops: CDR1 SGHRS, CDR2 YFSETQ. CDR3 sequence (DNA): TGCGCCAGCAGCCCGGACAGCTCCACAGATACGCAGTATTTT. It codes for CASSPDSSTDTQYF.

This clone was observed a handful of times. This clone may be a read error of a much larger clone one base away. The same CDR3 arises from other DNA sequences in this sample as well. This chain uses TRBV28 with TRBJ1-1, with a weak D call TRBD1 (5 bases). This CDR3 comprises 12 residues. The germline CDR1 and CDR2 sequences are MDHEN and SYDVKM. V lost 8 bases to trimming and J lost 8 bases, with 15 bases between them. The CDR3 DNA reads as TGTGCCAGCCAAAACAGGCGCACCGAAGCTTTCTTT. Its translation: CASQNRRTEAFF. Full variable domain (remainder filled in from reference TRBV28 and TRBJ1-1): DVKVTQSSRYLVKRTGEKVFLECVQDMDHENMFWYRQDPGLGLRLIYFSYDVKMKEKGDIPEGYSVSREKKERFSLILESASTNQTSMYLCASQNRRTEAFFGQGTRLTVV.

This clone was detected a few times. V and J are TRBV7-3 and TRBJ2-3, with a possible D match to TRBD1 (6 bases). Trimming removed 5 bases at V and 2 bases at J, with 11 bases between. Germline CDR1 is SGHTA and CDR2 is FQGTGA. This CDR3 is 14 amino acids long. The DNA of the CDR3 is TGTGCCAGCAGCCCGGGACATTCCACAGATACGCAGTATTTT. Translated: CASSPGHSTDTQYF.

The chain joins TRBV12-5 to TRBJ2-3; D is perhaps TRBD2 (5 bases). V was shortened by 1 base and J by 4 bases, with 9 bases between the two germline ends. The CDR3 runs 14 residues. Germline V gene sequence: CDR1 LGHNT, CDR2 FRNRAP. CDR3 in amino acids: CASGLEGVADTQYF. Written as DNA, the CDR3 is TGTGCTAGTGGTTTGGAGGGAGTTGCAGATACGCAGTATTTT.

The J gene is TRBJ2-1, the V gene TRBV9; D is uncertain. The CDR3 length is 14 residues. Trimming took off 0 bases at V and 0 bases at J, with 4 bases between the two ends. In germline, CDR1 is SGDLS, CDR2 YYNGEE. CDR3: CASSVGASYNEQFF. The CDR3 nucleotides read TGTGCCAGCAGCGTAGGGGCCTCCTACAATGAGCAGTTCTTC. The full variable domain, its missing parts supplied by reference TRBV9 and TRBJ2-1, is DSGVTQTPKHLITATGQRVTLRCSPRSGDLSVYWYQQSLDQGLQFLIQYYNGEERAKGNILERFSAQQFPDLHSELNLSSLELGDSALYFCASSVGASYNEQFFGPGTRLTVL.

The count of this clone is one. The chain joins TRBV5-1 to TRBJ2-7, with 8 positions matching TRBD2. V lost 1 base to trimming and J lost 0 bases; unmatched junction nucleotides: 9. This CDR3 spans 17 amino acids. Germline V gene data show CDR1 as SGHRS and CDR2 as YFSETQ. The CDR3 loop is CASSLTGRGTSSYEQYF. For the CDR3, the DNA is TGCGCCAGCAGCTTGACCGGGAGGGGGACGAGCTCCTACGAGCAGTACTTC.

V usage is TRBV25-1 and J usage is TRBJ1-6; 7 bases agree with TRBD1. The CDR3 sequence is 17 residues long. Germline assignment: CDR1 MGHDK and CDR2 SYGVNS. The V segment lost 1 base and the J segment 8 bases; nucleotides outside the gene matches: 11. The CDR3 nucleotides read TGTGCCAGCAGTGAATCTGTGACAGGGAATGCGGATTCACCCCTCCACTTT. It is translated as CASSESVTGNADSPLHF.